A single sample is the source of the 8 T cell receptor beta chains below, sequenced in a study of blood T cell repertoires in COVID-19. TCRdb keeps only in-frame clones here, not all; method: immunoSEQ multiplex PCR. The table has some 200,000 clones, 94% seen once. The sequenced sample consisted of peripheral blood. These TCRs come from a man aged 25 to 40 with COVID-19, enrolled during active disease.

The V call is TRBV3-1 (or the pseudogene TRBV3-2), the J call TRBJ2-7, with 9 bases fitting TRBD1. The CDR3 contains 14 residues. V was pared by 0 bases and J by 3 bases, with 0 bases of the junction left unmatched. In germline, CDR1 is LGHDT, CDR2 YNNKEL (reference sequence). CDR3 amino acids: CASSQETGGYEQYF. The CDR3, as DNA: TGTGCCAGCAGCCAAGAGACAGGGGGCTACGAGCAGTACTTC.

The J gene is TRBJ2-1, the V gene TRBV10-3; 9 bases fit TRBD2. After removal of 10 bases from V and 10 bases from J, the junction contained 8 bases not matched to a gene. CDR1 and CDR2 from the germline V gene are ENHRY and SYGVKD. The CDR3 has 12 amino acids. The CDR3 bases are TGTGCCACTCGCCCCGCGGGGGGGGAGCAGTTCTTC. Its protein is CATRPAGGEQFF.

The chain recombines TRBV29-1 with TRBJ1-2; D remains ambiguous. CDR3 size: 13 residues. V was pared by 0 bases and J by 4 bases, with 9 bases between. Germline-derived CDR1 and CDR2 are SQVTM and ANQGSEA. The CDR3 spells CSVEEGVGYGYTF. The CDR3 DNA reads TGCAGCGTTGAAGAGGGCGTTGGCTATGGCTACACCTTC.

The count of this clone is one. This rearrangement joins TRBV5-5 to TRBJ1-1; a possible D gene is TRBD1 (6 bases). CDR1 SGHKS and CDR2 YYEKEE come from the germline V gene (reference sequence). The CDR3 consists of 14 residues. With 4 bases removed from V and 1 base from J, the gap between germline ends came to 11 bases. CDR3 nucleotide sequence: TGTGCCAGCAGCCCCCAGACAGGGAACACTGAAGCTTTCTTT. This codes for CASSPQTGNTEAFF.

The chain uses TRBV27 and TRBJ2-6; D is unresolved. There are 17 residues in the CDR3. The V gene lost 5 bases and the J gene lost 0 bases, with 14 bases spanning the gap. From germline, CDR1 is MNHEY and CDR2 SMNVEV (reference sequence). CDR3 region: CASSPLFIRSGANVLTF. The CDR3 DNA sequence: TGTGCCAGCAGTCCACTATTCATCCGCTCTGGGGCCAACGTCCTGACTTTC.

The chain links TRBV18 to TRBJ1-1; a possible D gene is TRBD1 (5 bases). CDR3 length: 14 residues. Germline V CDR1 and CDR2: KGHSH, LQKENI. V was trimmed by 6 bases and J by 5 bases, leaving 16 bases between them. The CDR3 protein is CASSQRRGNTEAFF. CDR3 nucleotide sequence: TGTGCCAGCTCCCAACGACGGGGGAATACTGAAGCTTTCTTT.

The CDR3 sequence: CASSPAGHTEAFF. The CDR3 nucleotides read TGTGCCAGCTCACCAGCAGGCCACACTGAAGCTTTCTTT. The chain employs TRBV18 and TRBJ1-1; D is undetermined. In germline, CDR1 is KGHSH, CDR2 LQKENI. This CDR3 has 13 residues. Trimming removed 2 bases from V and 3 bases from J, with 7 bases in between.

This clone appeared a single time. V usage is TRBV4-1 and J usage is TRBJ2-7, with D maybe TRBD1 (6 bases). V lost 1 base, J lost 2 bases, and 9 bases lay in between. Germline V gene lookup returns CDR1 MGHRA and CDR2 YSYEKL. This CDR3 contains 14 residues. CDR3 loop: CASSQVTGPYEQYF. CDR3 DNA: TGCGCCAGCAGCCAAGTTACAGGGCCCTACGAGCAGTACTTC.